This T cell receptor (beta chain) was retrieved from a study of T-cell reconstitution after alpha-beta-depleted transplantation in children. The germline V and J ends were trimmed by 8 bases and 0 bases, with 10 bases remaining between them. CDR1 LNHDA and CDR2 SQIVND come from the germline V gene (reference sequence). This CDR3 contains 14 residues. There are many counts of this clonotype. What it recognizes is unknown. Study findings and constraints: A year post-transplant, T-cell counts and diversity derived mostly from newly produced T cells.

TCRbeta library preparation incorporated unique molecular identifiers. TCRdb analysed the PCR reads with MiXCR anew, one entry per CDR3 protein. This table holds about 580,000 distinct CDR3 sequences, about 21% found once. The sequence was collected from a boy under three years old who had a stem cell transplant for acute myeloid leukemia, so the T cells may come from the graft donor. The source material was PBMCs, mostly from graft donor cells, sampled 360 days after TCRalphabeta/CD19-depleted stem cell transplant. This chain links TRBV19 with TRBJ2-2, with D possibly called TRBD1 or TRBD2 (5 bases each). This CDR3 is CASRGLANTGELFF. The DNA for the CDR3 is TGTGCCAGTCGGGGCCTCGCGAACACCGGGGAGCTGTTTTTT. The full variable domain, rest sourced from reference TRBV19 and TRBJ2-2, is DGGITQSPKYLFRKEGQNVTLSCEQNLNHDAMYWYRQDPGQGLRLIYYSQIVNDFQKGDIAEGYSVSREKKESFPLTVTSAQKNPTAFYLCASRGLANTGELFFGEGSRLTVL.